Shown below are 30 T cell receptor beta chains from a single sample sequenced in a study of blood T cell repertoires in COVID-19. Method: immunoSEQ multiplex PCR; TCRdb's copy keeps in-frame clones and lacks some. Of 350,000 to 450,000 clones listed, about 89% are singletons. Material for sequencing was PBMCs or T cells enriched from blood (not recorded which). These TCRs come from a woman between 40 and 50 years old who had been exposed to COVID-19.

The gene calls are TRBV5-6 and TRBJ2-7; TRBD2 might be the D (5 bases). Trimming pared 4 bases from V and 0 bases from J, leaving 11 bases between. The CDR3 totals 14 residues. Germline V gene lookup returns CDR1 SGHDT and CDR2 YYEEEE. CDR3 coding DNA: TGTGCCAGCAGCCTGGGGAGCCTCTCCTACGAGCAGTACTTC. It is translated as CASSLGSLSYEQYF.

The DNA for the CDR3 is TGTGCCAGCAGCACTAGCGAGGTCCCCCGTTTTTCAGATACGCAGTATTTT. Translation gives CASSTSEVPRFSDTQYF. The rearrangement joins TRBV9 to TRBJ2-3; 7 bases fit TRBD2. With 4 bases clipped from V and 4 bases from J, the junction kept 15 bases outside the gene matches. CDR3 length: 17 residues. The germline CDR1 and CDR2 sequences are SGDLS and YYNGEE.

This sequence joins TRBV13 and TRBJ1-1; no reliable D call. Germline assignment: CDR1 PRHDT and CDR2 FYEKMQ (reference sequence). The CDR3 is made up of 13 amino acids. Trimming removed 3 bases from V and 6 bases from J, with 11 bases in between. For the CDR3, the DNA is TGTGCCAGCAGCTTCGGAGGTTTCGCTGAAGCTTTCTTT. This encodes CASSFGGFAEAFF.

V gene TRBV27 combines with J gene TRBJ1-2; D perhaps matches TRBD1 (5 bases). Trimming removed 5 bases from V and 3 bases from J, with 13 bases in between. The CDR3 spans 14 residues. Per the germline V gene, CDR1 is MNHEY and CDR2 is SMNVEV (reference sequence). CDR3 region: CASSGSGGDYGYTF. The DNA of the CDR3 is TGTGCCAGCAGTGGATCGGGGGGGGACTATGGCTACACCTTC.

The V and J genes are TRBV6-6 and TRBJ1-2; D unresolved. The CDR3 spans 16 residues. V lost 1 base and J lost 4, with 16 bases in between. Germline V gene sequence: CDR1 MNHNY, CDR2 SVGAGI (reference sequence). The CDR3 reads CASSYLDPSEGYGYTF. The CDR3 coding sequence is TGTGCCAGCAGTTACTTGGACCCATCAGAGGGCTATGGCTACACCTTC.

V gene TRBV19 combines with J gene TRBJ2-3; TRBD1 matches at 9 bases. Germline CDR1 and CDR2: LNHDA and SQIVND (reference sequence). The CDR3 runs to 13 residues. V gave up 7 bases and J gave up 7 bases; unmatched junction bases: 6. CDR3 loop: CASNIQGANTQYF. CDR3 DNA: TGTGCCAGTAACATACAGGGGGCGAATACGCAGTATTTT.

This clone was recorded only once. The rearrangement joins TRBV6-5 to TRBJ1-1; no clear D. The germline CDR1 and CDR2 sequences are MNHEY and SVGAGI. V was cut by 2 bases and J by 6 bases, with 10 bases left in between. The CDR3 extends over 13 amino acids. The CDR3 sequence is CASSYGLGAEAFF. As DNA, the CDR3 is TGTGCCAGCAGTTACGGGCTCGGGGCTGAAGCTTTCTTT.

The CDR3 is CASSPPTTSGTSGGEQYF. The CDR3 bases are TGTGCCAGCTCACCACCCACGACTAGCGGGACGTCGGGTGGGGAGCAGTACTTC. The chain combines TRBV18 with TRBJ2-7; 11 bases are a match to TRBD2. This CDR3 is built from 18 residues. V lost 0 bases to trimming and J lost 7 bases; unmatched junction nucleotides: 14. Germline V lookup: CDR1 KGHSH, CDR2 LQKENI.

This clone was seen once. J is TRBJ1-2 and V is TRBV18; tentative D call: TRBD1 (6 bases). The germline CDR1 and CDR2 sequences are KGHSH and LQKENI. Deletions cut 6 bases from V and 7 bases from J, with 12 bases between. The CDR3 length is 12 residues. CDR3 DNA sequence: TGTGCCAGCTCCGACCAGGGGAGTGGCTACACCTTC. Its protein is CASSDQGSGYTF.

V gene TRBV7-8 combines with J gene TRBJ2-1; 8 nucleotides match TRBD2. The V gene's germline CDR1 is SGHVS and CDR2 FQNEAQ. Losses at the gene ends were 1 base for V and 4 bases for J; bases not matched to a gene: 3. The CDR3 is made up of 15 amino acids. The CDR3 protein is CASSLGLANYNEQFF. The CDR3 coding sequence is TGTGCCAGCAGCTTAGGACTAGCGAATTACAATGAGCAGTTCTTC.

This chain links TRBV29-1 with TRBJ2-3, with TRBD2 matching over 7 bases. In germline, CDR1 is SQVTM, CDR2 ANQGSEA. J was trimmed by 2 bases and V by 4 bases; bases with no gene match: 9. The CDR3 consists of 15 residues. CDR3 in amino acids: CSVGGEGRHTDTQYF. The CDR3 bases are TGCAGCGTTGGGGGGGAGGGCCGACACACAGATACGCAGTATTTT.

This clone was found once. The rearrangement joins TRBV24-1 to TRBJ1-1; the D is unclear. Trimming shortened V by 3 bases and J by 4 bases, and 11 bases separated the two germline ends. This CDR3 contains 14 residues. Per the germline V gene, CDR1 is KGHDR and CDR2 is SFDVKD. The CDR3 bases are TGTGCCACCAGTGATGGGCGGAGGAGCACTGAAGCTTTCTTT. Translation: CATSDGRRSTEAFF.

V and J are TRBV4-3 and TRBJ2-1; 7 positions match TRBD1. Germline CDR1 reads LGHNA; CDR2 reads YSLEER. V lost 4 bases to trimming and J lost 4 bases; unmatched junction nucleotides: 10. The CDR3 contains 16 residues. The CDR3 DNA reads TGCGCCAGCAGCCCAGAAATGGGACAGATTTACAATGAGCAGTTCTTC. Translated: CASSPEMGQIYNEQFF.

The chain recombines TRBV10-2 with TRBJ2-1, with TRBD2 identical over 11 bases. Germline V lookup: CDR1 WSHSY, CDR2 SAAADI. Losses at the gene ends were 7 bases for V and 8 bases for J; bases not matched to a gene: 16. The CDR3 has 17 amino acids. CDR3 residues: CASTPRGLAGGSDEQFF. The CDR3, as DNA: TGCGCCAGCACCCCGAGAGGGCTAGCGGGAGGAAGCGATGAGCAGTTCTTC.

The rearrangement links TRBV7-2 to TRBJ1-2, with D maybe TRBD1 (6 bases). V was cut by 2 bases and J by 3 bases, with 13 bases left in between. The germline V gene has CDR1 SGHTA and CDR2 FQGNSA. The CDR3 is 15 residues long. The CDR3 DNA follows: TGTGCCAGCAGCTTAAGATTTGGGGGCGACTATGGCTACACCTTC. Its translation: CASSLRFGGDYGYTF.

CDR3 sequence (DNA): TGTGCCAGCAGTGGATCGACAGGGGTAAGTAATTCACCCCTCCACTTT. This encodes CASSGSTGVSNSPLHF. V gene TRBV6-4 combines with J gene TRBJ1-6; TRBD1 matches 8 bases. The CDR3 contains 16 residues. CDR1 is MRHNA and CDR2 is SNTAGT in the germline V gene. J was trimmed by 6 bases and V by 4 bases; bases with no gene match: 8.

The chain carries TRBV24-1 and TRBJ2-1; 10 bases are shared with TRBD1. V was clipped by 3 bases and J by 1 base; unmatched bases: 2. This CDR3 is 16 amino acids long. Germline values: CDR1 KGHDR, CDR2 SFDVKD. CDR3 in DNA: TGTGCCACCAGTGATAGACAGGGGGCGTCCTACAATGAGCAGTTCTTC. Translation gives CATSDRQGASYNEQFF.

The chain carries TRBV7-9 and TRBJ2-1; 8 bases line up with TRBD2. Germline lookup yields CDR1 SEHNR and CDR2 FQNEAQ (reference sequence). This CDR3 has 15 residues. V trimming: 10 bases; J trimming: 2 bases; junction bases outside the gene matches: 10. The chain's CDR3 is CAIPRREATYNEQFF. The CDR3 nucleotides read TGTGCCATCCCCCGGCGGGAGGCGACCTACAATGAGCAGTTCTTC.

The V call is TRBV6-2 or TRBV6-3, the J call TRBJ1-1; TRBD1 matches 8 bases. The CDR3 is 16 amino acids. Germline assignment: CDR1 MNHEY and CDR2 SVGEGT. The V segment lost 6 bases and the J segment 4 bases; nucleotides outside the gene matches: 13. CDR3 in DNA: TGTGCCAGCAGCCCAATCAACAGGGGGGACGGCACTGAAGCTTTCTTT. This gives the protein CASSPINRGDGTEAFF.

The V gene is TRBV24-1, the J gene TRBJ2-3, with unresolved D. The V and J ends lost 0 bases and 3 bases respectively, with 3 bases between them. The germline V gene has CDR1 KGHDR and CDR2 SFDVKD. The CDR3 loop spans 13 amino acids. The CDR3 DNA follows: TGTGCCACCAGTGATTTGGAGACAGATACGCAGTATTTT. This codes for CATSDLETDTQYF.

The rearrangement joins TRBV6-5 to TRBJ1-2, with D maybe TRBD1 (5 bases). The CDR3 spans 12 residues. V was trimmed by 6 bases and J by 8 bases, leaving 13 bases between them. Germline CDR1 is MNHEY and CDR2 is SVGAGI. DNA of the CDR3: TGTGCCAGCAGCGAGAGTCAGGGCGGCTACACCTTC. This sequence encodes CASSESQGGYTF.

The chain links TRBV3-1 (or the pseudogene TRBV3-2) to TRBJ1-1; D is undetermined. V lost 0 bases, J lost 1 base, and 9 bases lay in between. The CDR3 loop spans 15 amino acids. From germline, CDR1 is LGHDT and CDR2 YNNKEL (reference sequence). CDR3 sequence: CASSQDRRENTEAFF. The CDR3 DNA follows: TGTGCCAGCAGCCAAGATCGTCGGGAGAACACTGAAGCTTTCTTT.

Only one count was recorded for this clone. The gene calls are TRBV18 and TRBJ1-1; no clear D. V lost 3 bases, J lost 1 base, and 6 bases lay in between. The CDR3 totals 13 residues. Germline lookup yields CDR1 KGHSH and CDR2 LQKENI. The CDR3 DNA is TGTGCCAGCTCACCGAGCGAGAACACTGAAGCTTTCTTT. Its translation: CASSPSENTEAFF.

This chain connects TRBV7-2 to TRBJ1-4, with D possibly matching TRBD1 (6 bases). V gave up 5 bases and J gave up 8 bases, with 18 bases separating them. Germline CDR1 SGHTA, CDR2 FQGNSA. The CDR3 has 15 residues. The CDR3 spells CASSQQTGPSEKLFF. The CDR3 DNA reads TGTGCCAGCAGCCAACAGACAGGCCCTTCCGAAAAACTGTTTTTT.

The V gene is TRBV5-4, the J gene TRBJ2-7, with a tentative D call TRBD2 (5 bases). The CDR3 extends over 14 amino acids. In germline, CDR1 is SGHNT, CDR2 YYREEE (reference sequence). Trimming shortened V by 4 bases and J by 6 bases, and 17 bases separated the two germline ends. The CDR3 here is CASSPTPDRGEQYF. Here the CDR3 DNA reads TGTGCCAGCAGCCCCACCCCAGATCGGGGCGAGCAGTACTTC.

The rearrangement uses TRBV19 and TRBJ1-1, with D maybe TRBD1 (6 bases). V was trimmed by 4 bases and J by 2 bases, leaving 20 bases between them. This CDR3 has 17 residues. Germline CDR1 reads LNHDA; CDR2 reads SQIVND (reference sequence). The CDR3 nucleotides are TGTGCCAGTAGTAAAAGGGGGTCAGGGGCACAAAACACTGAAGCTTTCTTT. It encodes CASSKRGSGAQNTEAFF.

This chain links TRBV5-1 with TRBJ2-3; D is possibly TRBD2 (6 bases). The CDR3 spans 13 residues. The germline V and J ends were trimmed by 7 bases and 1 base, with 10 bases remaining between them. The germline CDR1 and CDR2 sequences are SGHRS and YFSETQ. The CDR3: CASFGTGTDTQYF. CDR3 coding DNA: TGCGCCAGCTTTGGGACTGGCACAGATACGCAGTATTTT.

The V gene is TRBV30, the J gene TRBJ1-1, with 8 bases aligning to TRBD1. Germline trimming cut 3 bases from V and 5 bases from J; bases unmatched to any gene: 14. The germline gives CDR1 GTSNPN, CDR2 SVGIG (reference sequence). The CDR3 covers 16 residues. CDR3 sequence reads: CAWRPTGAAGVTEAFF. CDR3 nucleotide sequence: TGTGCCTGGAGACCGACAGGGGCCGCGGGAGTTACTGAAGCTTTCTTT.

This clone was observed a handful of times. The rearrangement joins TRBV7-2 to TRBJ2-7; 7 positions agree with TRBD1. Looked up from germline, CDR1 is SGHTA and CDR2 is FQGNSA. The V and J ends lost 5 bases and 5 bases, in that order; junction bases with no gene match: 6. There are 13 residues in the CDR3. The CDR3 loop is CASSPGTVHEQYF. The CDR3 DNA is TGTGCCAGCAGCCCCGGGACAGTCCACGAGCAGTACTTC.

V gene TRBV6-2 or TRBV6-3 combines with J gene TRBJ1-3; tentatively, D is TRBD1 (6 bases). Trimming cost V 5 bases and J 0 bases, with 17 bases left between them. The CDR3 covers 17 residues. Germline lookup yields CDR1 MNHEY and CDR2 SVGEGT. In DNA, the CDR3 is TGTGCCAGCAGTCTCTCTCGGAACAGGGTCTCTGGAAACACCATATATTTT. Its translation is CASSLSRNRVSGNTIYF.